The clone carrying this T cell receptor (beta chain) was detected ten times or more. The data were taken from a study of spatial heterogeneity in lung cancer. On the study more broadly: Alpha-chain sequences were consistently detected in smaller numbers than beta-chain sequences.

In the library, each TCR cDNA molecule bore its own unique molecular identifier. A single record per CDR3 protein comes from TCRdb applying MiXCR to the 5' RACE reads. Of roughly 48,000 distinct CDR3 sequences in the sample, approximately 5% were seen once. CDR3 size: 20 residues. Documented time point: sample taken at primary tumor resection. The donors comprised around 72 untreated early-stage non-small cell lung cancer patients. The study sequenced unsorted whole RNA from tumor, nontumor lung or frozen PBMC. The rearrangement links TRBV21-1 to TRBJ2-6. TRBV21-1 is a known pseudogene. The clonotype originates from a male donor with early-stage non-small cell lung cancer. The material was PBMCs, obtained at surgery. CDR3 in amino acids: CASSKADRGNIPSGANVLTF. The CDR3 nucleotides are TGTGCCAGCAGCAAAGCAGATCGGGGAAACATTCCCTCTGGGGCCAACGTCCTGACTTTC.